The entry that follows covers one T cell receptor beta chain sequence. This sample is drawn from a study of CD8+ T cells in alopecia areata. Peripheral blood, together with lesional scalp punch biopsies, was collected from alopecia areata patients. After isolation, RNA underwent reverse transcription to generate cDNA as the sequencing template. Libraries were prepared by immunoSEQ multiplex PCR; TCRdb keeps only in-frame clonotypes and omits some of them. The sample includes 110,000 to 150,000 clones, around 58% of them seen just once. This CDR3 is 15 amino acids long. In germline, CDR1 is WSHSY, CDR2 SAAADI. Between the trimmed V and J ends, which lost 0 bases and 3 bases, there was a span of 9 bases.

The chain links TRBV10-2 to TRBJ1-5, with D unresolved. Sequences were derived from CD4+ T cells sorted from blood, sampled at week 0. The source of this sequence is a human donor with alopecia areata. DNA for the CDR3: TGCGCCAGCAGTGAGTCACCGGGGATCAATCAGCCCCAGCATTTT. It is translated as CASSESPGINQPQHF.